Presented here are 4 T cell receptor beta chains from one specimen sequenced in a study of T-cell memory formation after mild COVID-19. MiXCR was run by TCRdb on the 5' RACE reads, yielding one entry per CDR3 protein. The data show 150,000 or so distinct CDR3 sequences, roughly a third seen once. Specimen: PBMCs or a T cell subset sorted from them (not recorded which). Receptor source: an adult woman who had mild COVID-19 (a few samples of this study predate the infection). Cell type and time point are not known.

This chain uses TRBV6-5 with TRBJ1-4; 11 bases align to TRBD1. This CDR3 comprises 15 residues. V was pared by 4 bases and J by 8 bases, with 6 bases of the junction left unmatched. Germline CDR1 is MNHEY and CDR2 is SVGAGI. This chain's CDR3 is CASSWTGGAGEKLFF. The CDR3 DNA reads as TGTGCCAGCAGTTGGACAGGGGGCGCGGGGGAAAAACTGTTTTTT.

V gene TRBV7-9 combines with J gene TRBJ1-2; D is possibly TRBD1 (6 bases). The CDR3 is 14 residues long. Per the germline V gene, CDR1 is SEHNR and CDR2 is FQNEAQ (reference sequence). Trimming pared 0 bases from V and 8 bases from J, leaving 13 bases between. The CDR3 bases are TGTGCCAGCAGCTTAGCGGGGGGGGCTAACGGCTACACCTTC. The encoded protein is CASSLAGGANGYTF.

J is TRBJ1-2 and V is TRBV6-2 or TRBV6-3; D uncertain. The CDR3 has 15 amino acids. Per germline, CDR1 MNHEY and CDR2 SVGEGT. Between the trimmed V and J ends, which lost 2 bases and 0 bases, there was a span of 10 bases. This chain's CDR3 is CASSYPGWTNYGYTF. CDR3 coding DNA: TGTGCCAGCAGTTACCCGGGATGGACTAACTATGGCTACACCTTC.

The chain uses TRBV20-1 and TRBJ2-1; TRBD2 is a possible D gene (5 bases). CDR1 DFQATT and CDR2 SNEGSKA come from the germline V gene (reference sequence). Trimming took 0 bases from V and 7 from J, leaving 13 bases between them. This CDR3 region has 14 residues. For the CDR3, the DNA is TGCAGTGCTAGAGATTTTGCGGGCCTGAATGAGCAGTTCTTC. The encoded protein is CSARDFAGLNEQFF.